This entry describes one T cell receptor (beta chain). Its antigen is undetermined. Nominal health characterized the donors when sampled, though unrecorded immune exposures were likely. The sample is drawn from a study of cytomegalovirus exposure and HLA in healthy donors. On the study more broadly: In an earlier analysis, around 100 million unique TCR beta sequences were found from about 190 million T cells. Study outcomes and limitations: Most CMV-associated TCR beta chains were later found to appear HLA-restricted.

V shed 4 bases and J shed 1 base, with 8 bases lying between them. The germline V gene encodes CDR1 SGHRS and CDR2 YFSETQ. CDR3 length equals 13 residues. PCR was performed using 60 Vbeta and 13 Jbeta primers. The assay was immunoSEQ multiplex PCR, and TCRdb's table has in-frame clones only and misses some. Reported are around 140,000 clones; the ten largest clones contain over 2%. This TCR was sampled from a woman between 18 and 30 years old in good health and CMV-seronegative. Specimen: PBMCs. The chain employs TRBV5-1 and TRBJ1-1, with a possible D match to TRBD1 (5 bases). For the CDR3, the DNA is TGCGCCAGCAGCCGCCAGGGGAACACTGAAGCTTTCTTT. It specifies CASSRQGNTEAFF.